Following are 25 T cell receptor beta chains from one sample sequenced in a study of T cells after yellow fever vaccination. From the 5' RACE reads, TCRdb called clonotypes with MiXCR, one entry per CDR3 protein. The sample shows roughly 310,000 distinct CDR3 sequences, 3.6% of them seen only once. Here the sequenced sample was PBMCs, taken on the day of the yellow fever booster vaccination. These receptor sequences come from a young man who received the YFV17D yellow fever vaccine.

The rearrangement uses TRBV20-1 and TRBJ2-5, with 12 nucleotides matching TRBD2. The V gene's germline CDR1 is DFQATT and CDR2 SNEGSKA (reference sequence). CDR3 length equals 15 residues. V gave up 4 bases and J gave up 0 bases; unmatched junction bases: 3. The CDR3: CSANRLAGDQETQYF. The CDR3 DNA sequence: TGCAGTGCTAATCGACTAGCGGGGGACCAAGAGACCCAGTACTTC.

This clonotype was observed at least ten times. V usage is TRBV7-6 and J usage is TRBJ2-2; 12 bases match TRBD1. Germline trimming cut 5 bases from V and 6 bases from J; bases unmatched to any gene: 4. This CDR3 region has 15 residues. CDR1 is SGHVS, CDR2 FNYEAQ, per germline. The CDR3 sequence: CASSPGTGGPGELFF. CDR3 DNA sequence: TGTGCCAGCAGCCCGGGGACAGGGGGCCCCGGGGAGCTGTTTTTT.

This clonotype appeared many times. This chain connects TRBV7-2 to TRBJ1-1; D gene unclear. CDR3 length: 13 residues. The V gene lost 2 bases and the J gene lost 3 bases, with 7 bases spanning the gap. Germline CDR1 reads SGHTA; CDR2 reads FQGNSA. The CDR3 reads CASSLNLDTEAFF. In nucleotides, the CDR3 is TGTGCCAGCAGCTTAAATCTGGACACTGAAGCTTTCTTT.

This clonotype was counted many times. The chain has TRBV6-1 and TRBJ2-4; D gene unclear. Germline V gene data show CDR1 as MNHNS and CDR2 as SASEGT. The CDR3 is made up of 15 amino acids. V was trimmed by 1 base and J by 0 bases, leaving 7 bases between them. CDR3 loop: CASSEDGIAKNIQYF. Written as DNA, the CDR3 is TGTGCCAGCAGTGAAGACGGTATAGCCAAAAACATTCAGTACTTC.

In this sample, this clonotype turned up many times. V usage is TRBV2 and J usage is TRBJ1-2; no clear D gene. This CDR3 contains 11 residues. Germline assignment: CDR1 SNHLY and CDR2 FYNNEI. V gave up 11 bases and J gave up 8 bases, with 15 bases separating them. The chain's CDR3 is CAEPVNGGYTF. In DNA form, the CDR3 reads TGTGCCGAACCCGTAAATGGCGGCTACACCTTC.

Relative to its sample, this clonotype is medium-sized. The chain combines TRBV11-2 with TRBJ1-1, with TRBD1 matching over 7 bases. Germline V CDR1 and CDR2: SGHAT, FQNNGV. The CDR3 covers 17 residues. V shed 4 bases, J shed 1 base, and the junction held 12 bases outside the gene matches. CDR3 in amino acids: CASSSPGGTARNTEAFF. CDR3 DNA: TGTGCCAGCAGCTCCCCAGGGGGTACGGCAAGGAACACTGAAGCTTTCTTT.

This clonotype appeared a few times. The chain recombines TRBV28 with TRBJ2-5; 7 positions agree with TRBD1. Germline-derived CDR1 and CDR2 are MDHEN and SYDVKM. V shed 3 bases and J 10 bases; nucleotides not matched to a gene: 17. This CDR3 contains 16 residues. CDR3 DNA: TGTGCCAGCAGTTTTCCAGGGGGAATGGGGAAGAGGGGCCAGTACTTC. This translates into CASSFPGGMGKRGQYF.

This clonotype was counted at least ten times. The chain couples TRBV11-2 to TRBJ1-1; D gene ambiguous. Germline values: CDR1 SGHAT, CDR2 FQNNGV. The CDR3 spans 13 residues. V was pared by 5 bases and J by 3 bases, with 10 bases between. CDR3 loop: CASSHLRDTEAFF. The DNA of the CDR3 is TGTGCCAGCAGCCATTTGCGGGACACTGAAGCTTTCTTT.

The J gene is TRBJ2-6, the V gene TRBV15; a possible D gene is TRBD1 (5 bases). CDR1 and CDR2 from the germline V gene are LNHNV and YYDKDF (reference sequence). V was shortened by 1 base and J by 0 bases, with 7 bases between the two germline ends. This CDR3 contains 16 residues. The CDR3 DNA reads as TGTGCCACCAGCAGAGCCCAGGGCTCTGGGGCCAACGTCCTGACTTTC. Protein sequence: CATSRAQGSGANVLTF.

This clonotype was seen at least ten times. The chain links TRBV7-2 to TRBJ2-3; 8 nucleotides line up with TRBD2. The CDR3 has 17 amino acids. Germline V CDR1 and CDR2: SGHTA, FQGNSA. J was trimmed by 0 bases and V by 2 bases; bases with no gene match: 7. The CDR3 DNA sequence: TGTGCCAGCAGCTTATACAGCGGGGGCCAAAGCACAGATACGCAGTATTTT. Encoded protein: CASSLYSGGQSTDTQYF.

This clonotype was seen repeatedly, ten times or more. The CDR3 sequence is CAISESSGSYEQYF. The DNA of the CDR3 is TGTGCCATCAGTGAGTCTAGCGGATCCTACGAGCAGTACTTC. The chain is built from TRBV10-3 and TRBJ2-7; D possibly corresponds to TRBD2 (6 bases). CDR3 length: 14 amino acids. Germline loops: CDR1 ENHRY, CDR2 SYGVKD. V shed 0 bases and J shed 1 base, with 7 bases lying between them.

The chain employs TRBV21-1 and TRBJ1-1. TRBV21-1 is shown as a pseudogene. The CDR3 totals 15 residues. The CDR3 region is CASSKCSNSDTEAFF. For the CDR3, the DNA is TGTGCCAGCAGCAAATGTTCGAATTCGGACACTGAAGCTTTCTTT.

Ten or more counts support this clonotype. CDR3 DNA: TGTGCCAGCAGTACGCAGACAGGCTTTAATGAAAAACTGTTTTTT. Translated, it gives CASSTQTGFNEKLFF. The chain employs TRBV25-1 and TRBJ1-4, with a possible D match to TRBD1 (6 bases). The germline V gene has CDR1 MGHDK and CDR2 SYGVNS. V lost 5 bases, J lost 4 bases, and 14 bases lay in between. The CDR3 covers 15 residues. The full variable domain, its missing parts supplied by reference TRBV25-1 and TRBJ1-4, is EADIYQTPRYLVIGTGKKITLECSQTMGHDKMYWYQQDPGMELHLIHYSYGVNSTEKGDLSSESTVSRIRTEHFPLTLESARPSHTSQYLCASSTQTGFNEKLFFGSGTQLSVL.

This clonotype has more than one count but fewer than ten. The chain has TRBV7-2 and TRBJ2-7, with 8 bases aligning to TRBD2. This CDR3 region has 16 residues. V gave up 1 base and J gave up 0 bases; unmatched junction bases: 5. Per the germline V gene, CDR1 is SGHTA and CDR2 is FQGNSA. The CDR3 bases are TGTGCCAGCAGCTTAGACTCGGGGGGGAGCTCCTACGAGCAGTACTTC. It is translated as CASSLDSGGSSYEQYF.

This clonotype occurred a few times. A junction end diverges from the germline sequence, so it may reflect a read error. The chain links TRBV12-3 or TRBV12-4 to TRBJ1-3; D remains unclear. This CDR3 contains 11 residues. The CDR3 sequence is CASSLERSLHF. The CDR3 bases are TGTGCCAGCAGTTTGGAGAGATCGCTGCATTTT.

This chain connects TRBV12-3 or TRBV12-4 to TRBJ1-5, with D unresolved. V was clipped by 6 bases and J by 7 bases, with 10 bases between them. This CDR3 has 12 amino acids. The CDR3 reads CASSLLSQPQHF. The CDR3 nucleotides are TGTGCCAGCAGCCTCCTATCGCAGCCCCAGCATTTT.

This clonotype was counted ten times or more. This rearrangement joins TRBV20-1 to TRBJ2-7; 8 positions agree with TRBD2. This CDR3 is built from 14 residues. In germline, CDR1 is DFQATT, CDR2 SNEGSKA (reference sequence). Trimming at V came to 6 bases and at J to 2 bases, leaving 9 bases not matched to a gene. In nucleotides, the CDR3 is TGCAGTGCCCAAGGGCGGGGGGCGCCCTACGAGCAGTACGTC. This sequence encodes CSAQGRGAPYEQYV.

This clonotype was picked up many times. The chain uses TRBV5-1 and TRBJ2-1, with D perhaps matching TRBD2 (5 bases). The germline CDR1 and CDR2 sequences are SGHRS and YFSETQ. The V end lost 4 bases, the J end lost 2 bases, and 10 bases lay between the germline ends. The CDR3 spans 14 residues. The DNA for the CDR3 is TGCGCCAGCAGCACCGGCGGGCCCTACAATGAGCAGTTCTTC. Its protein product is CASSTGGPYNEQFF.

This clonotype was found a few times. The chain links TRBV20-1 to TRBJ2-1, with 7 bases fitting TRBD2. CDR3 size: 14 residues. CDR1 DFQATT and CDR2 SNEGSKA come from the germline V gene (reference sequence). Losses at the gene ends were 2 bases for V and 2 bases for J; bases not matched to a gene: 3. CDR3 region: CSARLAGTYNEQFF. The DNA of the CDR3 is TGCAGTGCTAGATTAGCGGGCACCTACAATGAGCAGTTCTTC.

This clonotype was seen at least ten times. This chain connects TRBV19 to TRBJ2-5; tentative D call: TRBD2 (6 bases). Between the trimmed V and J ends, which lost 7 bases and 4 bases, there was a span of 10 bases. The CDR3 totals 12 residues. The germline CDR1 and CDR2 sequences are LNHDA and SQIVND (reference sequence). The CDR3 region is CASTAGGETQYF. CDR3 in DNA: TGTGCCAGTACAGCGGGCGGAGAGACCCAGTACTTC. Using reference TRBV19 and TRBJ2-5 for the parts outside the CDR3, the full variable domain is DGGITQSPKYLFRKEGQNVTLSCEQNLNHDAMYWYRQDPGQGLRLIYYSQIVNDFQKGDIAEGYSVSREKKESFPLTVTSAQKNPTAFYLCASTAGGETQYFGPGTRLLVL.

This clonotype was picked up many times. The chain combines TRBV7-2 with TRBJ1-1, with 7 bases identical to TRBD1. This CDR3 has 14 amino acids. Germline V gene lookup returns CDR1 SGHTA and CDR2 FQGNSA. With 5 bases clipped from V and 4 bases from J, the junction kept 7 bases outside the gene matches. CDR3: CASSTNRGGTEAFF. CDR3 nucleotides: TGTGCCAGCAGCACGAACAGGGGAGGCACTGAAGCTTTCTTT.

This clonotype was observed at least ten times. This sequence joins TRBV20-1 and TRBJ1-2; D gene ambiguous. This CDR3 has 16 residues. Germline loops: CDR1 DFQATT, CDR2 SNEGSKA (reference sequence). The ends were cut back, 3 bases at V and 3 bases at J, with 20 bases in the middle. In DNA, the CDR3 is TGCAGTGCTAGTCGAACAGACTACAAAGATGACTATGGCTACACCTTC. Amino acids: CSASRTDYKDDYGYTF.

The chain joins TRBV7-2 to TRBJ2-3; D is unresolved. The V end lost 5 bases, the J end lost 1 base, and 16 bases lay between the germline ends. CDR1 is SGHTA and CDR2 is FQGNSA in the germline V gene. The length of the CDR3 is 16 residues. DNA of the CDR3: TGTGCCAGCAGCCCCACCTGGAAAGGAGGCACAGATACGCAGTATTTT. Its protein product is CASSPTWKGGTDTQYF.

This clonotype appeared many times. This chain connects TRBV5-6 to TRBJ2-3; weak D call: TRBD2 (5 bases). The germline CDR1 and CDR2 sequences are SGHDT and YYEEEE. This CDR3 comprises 12 residues. V lost 7 bases, J lost 1 base, and 7 bases lay in between. DNA of the CDR3: TGTGCCAGCTGGCGGGGCACAGATACGCAGTATTTT. Residues: CASWRGTDTQYF.

This clonotype was detected only a few times. The chain uses TRBV12-3 or TRBV12-4 and TRBJ2-7; D remains ambiguous. V was clipped by 2 bases and J by 0 bases, with 8 bases between them. This CDR3 has 14 residues. DNA for the CDR3: TGTGCCAGCAGTTTACACAGAGACTCCTACGAGCAGTACGTC. Its translation: CASSLHRDSYEQYV.